This T cell receptor beta chain derives from a study of cytomegalovirus exposure and HLA in healthy donors (dated by TCRdb to 2015 to 2018). Study-level background: In an earlier analysis of fewer than 750 of the donors, 250 to 350 Gb of sequence data and 90 million to 130 million unique TCR beta sequences from 180 million or so T cells were reported. Approximately 310 gigabases of sequencing data and tens of millions of unique TCR sequences were included in an early release covering 550 to 650 HLA-typed donors. The genetic ancestry cluster associated with self-reported Caucasian donors included 81% of the roughly 400 genotyped donors. The study aimed to test whether signatures of past pathogen exposure could be identified by cataloging public T cell receptors. The study profiled the T cell repertoires of around 700 subjects by immunosequencing and related them to cytomegalovirus serostatus. Along with the roughly 670-subject first cohort, a separate validation cohort of 120 different subjects was used. High-throughput TCR immunosequencing, statistical association of individual TCRs with disease status, and machine learning were combined to predict cytomegalovirus infection status. A later analysis re-analyzed previously published TCR beta repertoires from 660 or so donors and added high-resolution HLA genotyping to study TCR occurrence patterns. Rather than using new phenotypic data, the later analysis identified candidate immune exposures from TCR beta sequences and from how often those sequences occurred across donors. An earlier analysis of roughly 600 of the donors used high-throughput TCR beta sequencing to judge whether each TCR beta V gene segment behaved as functional or pseudogenic. Donor age, sex, ethnicity and CMV serostatus were collected together with the repertoire data. In a later genetic analysis, genome-wide SNP genotypes for about three fifths of the 666 donors were used, and that subset was treated as a discovery cohort. All discovery cohort repertoires had been generated on a single sequencing platform. HLA typing covered class I and class II loci at four-digit resolution. The number of donors typed differed by locus, with 629-630 for A, B, C, DRB1 and DQB1, around 520 for DQA1, approximately 570 for DPA1, and approximately 470 for DPB1. Four or five DR-DQ haplotypes were treated as single units for association and clustering because of strong linkage in the cohort. Among roughly 400 genotyped donors of the cohort, an average of around 220,000 unique TCR beta nucleotide sequences was sequenced per donor, of which 15% to 20% were non-productive.

The cohort consisted of approximately 690 healthy bone marrow donors. Cohort members were all nominally healthy when sampled, although unrecorded immune exposures were likely present. The donor tested CMV seropositive and was one of the 289 seropositive cohort members. Every donor gave a peripheral blood sample, and the peripheral blood mononuclear cells from that sample were used for TCR beta sequencing. The Qiagen DNeasy Blood Extraction Kit was used to extract genomic DNA from the blood cell samples. Libraries were prepared through the immunoSEQ multiplex PCR assay. A mixture of 60 forward primers for TCR Vbeta segments and 13 reverse primers for TCR Jbeta segments was used in the multiplex PCR. A multiplex PCR assay on genomic DNA amplified the CDR3 region of rearranged TCR beta genes. The amplified TCR beta libraries were sequenced on the Illumina HiSeq System as 87-base-pair reads. The paper's processing steps were these. A later analysis tallied around 80 million unique TCR beta chains across the 700 or so repertoires, and approximately 9.9 million of those chains were shared by two or more donors. A nearest-neighbor algorithm error-corrected the raw reads and collapsed the reads into unique sequences, merging closely related sequences to remove PCR and sequencing errors. To assign V, D and J gene segments, CDR3 sequences were aligned to IMGT reference sequences. Each retained sequence needed at least a six-nucleotide match to both a V gene segment and a J gene segment. Rearrangements were called productive when the CDR3 lacked stop codons and stayed in frame with V and J; all others were non-productive. Following IMGT convention, CDR3 was defined as the stretch from the second conserved V-encoded cysteine up to the conserved J-encoded phenylalanine. The earlier analysis of 587 of the donors excluded sequences that lacked an unambiguous match to a single V gene segment. In an earlier analysis of 587 of the donors, a V segment was called functional when productive rearrangements were above 56.7%, and segregating when the standard deviation between donors exceeded 5%. A statistical classification framework was developed to diagnose cytomegalovirus status using the catalog of TCR beta chain sequences. V and J gene assignment, in a later analysis, came from comparing TCR nucleotide sequences with IMGT/GENE-DB human TR gene sequences. A later analysis assigned CDR3 sequences and most-parsimonious VDJ recombination scenarios with the TCRdist pipeline. In a later analysis, every TCR beta chain was defined by the combination of its CDR3 amino acid sequence and its V-gene family, and reads without a unique V-gene family were dropped. As a way to deal with suspected cross-contamination and a sequencing artifact, a later analysis dropped under 600 nucleotide sequences that were highly shared and had low generation probability. In a later analysis, a clonal expansion index was calculated for each public chain from normalized within-repertoire ranks of inferred template counts. A later analysis computed generation probabilities with a VDJ recombination model fitted to out-of-frame rearrangements, and checked the results against IGoR. In a later analysis, TCR-TCR, TCR-HLA and TCR-CMV co-occurrence was scored with hypergeometric tests, and a repertoire-size bias correction was applied to TCR pairs. False discovery rates were estimated in a later analysis by permuting HLA or CMV assignments 20 times. In a later analysis, co-occurring TCRs were grouped with DBSCAN, and TCRdist sequence similarity was added when clustering was performed within HLA-allele-positive subsets. For co-occurrence clustering, repertoires with fewer than 30,000 or more than 120,000 public chains were excluded, along with roughly 5 repertoires with anomalous nucleotide sharing. TCRdb provides this immuneACCESS table in a form limited to in-frame rearrangements. Some clones are lacking; in checked studies, under half of them reflect an unresolved V gene, and why the rest are absent is not known. That table gives V, J and clone size, and the DNA gave D and trimming. Recorded for this sample are more than 150,000 clones; around 79% of them occurred a single time. Roughly 13% of the sample rests with the top ten.

Here is what the overall study found, with its caveats: The 87-base-pair reads could not distinguish some IMGT-functional V segments, including TRBV6-2 and TRBV6-3, so those segments were excluded. In an earlier analysis of approximately 590 of the donors, most TCR beta V segments appeared in productive rearrangements about 87% or about 30% of the time, broadly matching IMGT annotations. According to a later analysis, TCR association rates differed among HLA loci, with DRB1 alleles showing the most associated TCRs and HLA-C alleles showing the fewest. A total of 164 TCR beta chains were listed by the study as associated with cytomegalovirus. Compared with the roughly 600-donor mean, donors in an Asian-associated ancestry cluster had fewer N-insertions in productive TCRs, according to a later genetic analysis. In a later analysis, most CMV-associated TCR beta chains were found to appear HLA-restricted, with HLA associations seemingly driven largely by CMV exposure. In a later analysis, HLA-associated TCR beta chains showed more clonal expansion and lower generation probabilities than non-associated chains that were equally common. For the cohort, immune exposure information was limited to CMV serostatus. The authors suggested that the approach could potentially be extended to other disease states and immunological phenotypes. A later genetic analysis associated a missense DCLRE1C variant with V-gene and J-gene trimming of TCR beta chains, and an independent cohort replicated the association. When HLA alleles, especially DR and DQ, strongly co-occurred, TCR associations were difficult to assign to individual alleles. In both the original and validation cohorts, the classifier was reported to diagnose cytomegalovirus status with high specificity and sensitivity. Presence/absence analyses assumed roughly uniform sequencing depth across donors, an assumption that may not hold. At a false discovery rate of 0.05, a later analysis linked 16,000 or so TCR beta sequences to specific HLA alleles. Several of the top co-occurrence clusters appeared to be linked to parvovirus B19, influenza, CMV and Epstein-Barr virus, according to a later analysis. Across donors, most TCR sequences were observed very rarely, whereas some public TCRs were present in many individuals. A further reported finding was that TCR beta sequences accurately predicted the HLA-A and HLA-B alleles for most subjects in the first cohort. The sequencing pipeline was judged likely to have produced a cluster of highly shared sequence variants as a technical artifact. In vitro tests confirmed that a few of the cytomegalovirus-associated TCR beta chains recognize cytomegalovirus antigens. Because counts were too low, roughly 17 rarely observed V segments, including chromosome 9 orphons, were left out of the earlier analysis of a few hundred of the donors. Because some donors lacked HLA typing at each locus, the association tests relied only on the typed subset. Linkage disequilibrium might explain the correlated functional status among segregating V segments, but an unknown experimental factor could not be excluded. Only TCR beta chains were sequenced in this cohort, and the absence of alpha or paired-chain data limited detectable features.

A note on this clone: Its recognized antigen is unknown. Base-call qualities are not available, and no considerably larger clone is one nucleotide away.

V is cut back by 4 bases and J by 4 bases, with 6 bases in the junction unmatched. The CDR3 sequence holds 15 residues, the cysteine and phenylalanine included. The retained sequence is limited to the CDR3, 45 bases, with the frame set at the first base. The germline V gene encodes CDR1 SGHRS and CDR2 YFSETQ. Sequencing was carried out using PBMCs. The receptor chain draws on TRBV5-1 and TRBJ2-1; 9 nucleotides in the junction match TRBD2. The receptor was isolated from a man aged 50 to 60 in good health and CMV-seropositive. The CDR3 corresponds to CASSPLAGEYNEQFF. The DNA sequence is as follows: TGCGCCAGCAGCCCTTTAGCGGGGGAGTACAATGAGCAGTTCTTC.